This TCR beta chain is drawn from a study of cytomegalovirus exposure and HLA in healthy donors. General study results and limits: Later on, an analysis showed TCR association rates differing by HLA locus, with DRB1 the most and HLA-C the fewest.

PCR amplification relied on 60 Vbeta primers (plus 13 Jbeta primers). Some clones are missing from TCRdb's copy, which holds only in-frame ones; the method was immunoSEQ multiplex PCR. The sample consists of some 140,000 clones, around 80% of them appearing once. This clone was seen a single time. Its antigen is unknown. This CDR3 has 15 residues. Per the germline V gene, CDR1 is MNHEY and CDR2 is SMNVEV (reference sequence). Trimming took 1 base from V and 2 from J, leaving 9 bases between them. The gene calls are TRBV27 and TRBJ1-5; the D gene is possibly TRBD1 (5 bases). Sequencing used PBMCs. The source is a woman in her thirties or forties in good health and CMV-seronegative. DNA of the CDR3: TGTGCCAGCAGTTTATATTGGGGGGGCAATCAGCCCCAGCATTTT. This gives the protein CASSLYWGGNQPQHF.